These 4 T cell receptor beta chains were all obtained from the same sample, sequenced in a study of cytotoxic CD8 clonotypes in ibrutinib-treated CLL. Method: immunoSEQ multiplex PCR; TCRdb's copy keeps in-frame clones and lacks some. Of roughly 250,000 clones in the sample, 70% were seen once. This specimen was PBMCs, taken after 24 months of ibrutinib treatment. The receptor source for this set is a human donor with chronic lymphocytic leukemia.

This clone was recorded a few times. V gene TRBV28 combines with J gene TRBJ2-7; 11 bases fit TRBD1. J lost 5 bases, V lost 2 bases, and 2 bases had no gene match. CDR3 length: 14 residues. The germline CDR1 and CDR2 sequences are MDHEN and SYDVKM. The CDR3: CASSLPGQGDEQYF. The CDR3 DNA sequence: TGTGCCAGCAGTTTACCGGGACAGGGGGACGAGCAGTACTTC.

The CDR3 region is CASSESGGVETQYF. The CDR3 DNA follows: TGCGCCAGCAGTGAGTCAGGAGGGGTGGAGACCCAGTACTTC. The rearrangement uses TRBV10-1 and TRBJ2-5; TRBD2 is a possible D gene (6 bases). V lost 0 bases to trimming and J lost 5 bases, with 10 bases between them. Germline V gene sequence: CDR1 WNHNN, CDR2 SYGVQD (reference sequence). The CDR3 spans 14 residues.

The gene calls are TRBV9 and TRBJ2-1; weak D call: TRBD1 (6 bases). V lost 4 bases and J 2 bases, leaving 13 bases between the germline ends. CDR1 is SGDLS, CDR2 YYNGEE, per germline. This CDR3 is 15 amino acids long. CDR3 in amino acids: CASSLKQGAYNEQFF. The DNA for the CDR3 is TGTGCCAGCAGCCTTAAACAGGGTGCCTACAATGAGCAGTTCTTC.

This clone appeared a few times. The CDR3 region has the DNA TGTGCCAGCAGCCAAGGACAGCGGGGCCCCTCCTACGAGCAGTACTTC. This encodes CASSQGQRGPSYEQYF. This chain joins TRBV4-2 and TRBJ2-7; 7 nucleotides agree with TRBD2. The CDR3 sequence is 16 residues long. Germline V CDR1 and CDR2: LGHNA, YNFKEQ. The V segment lost 1 base and the J segment 0 bases; nucleotides outside the gene matches: 6.